What follows is one T cell receptor beta chain and its context. Germline lookup yields CDR1 SGHRS and CDR2 YFSETQ. V trimming: 0 bases; J trimming: 5 bases; junction bases outside the gene matches: 5. This CDR3 is built from 15 residues. The data derive from a study of shared clonotypes between healthy human individuals. The data were produced by immunoSEQ multiplex PCR, yet TCRdb's version contains in-frame clones alone and is incomplete. This sample has 2 million to 2.5 million clones, with approximately 95% found just once. The chain recombines TRBV5-1 with TRBJ2-1; 7 nucleotides match TRBD2. The receptor comes from a man aged 18 to 30 in good health. Some clones in this sample may be carry-over from other donors' samples. Sequencing input: naive CD4+ T cells from PBMCs. As to subset: CD45RA+ positively selected. CDR3 coding DNA: TGCGCCAGCAGCTTGGTTTTTGGGGGGGACAATGAGCAGTTCTTC. Translation gives CASSLVFGGDNEQFF.